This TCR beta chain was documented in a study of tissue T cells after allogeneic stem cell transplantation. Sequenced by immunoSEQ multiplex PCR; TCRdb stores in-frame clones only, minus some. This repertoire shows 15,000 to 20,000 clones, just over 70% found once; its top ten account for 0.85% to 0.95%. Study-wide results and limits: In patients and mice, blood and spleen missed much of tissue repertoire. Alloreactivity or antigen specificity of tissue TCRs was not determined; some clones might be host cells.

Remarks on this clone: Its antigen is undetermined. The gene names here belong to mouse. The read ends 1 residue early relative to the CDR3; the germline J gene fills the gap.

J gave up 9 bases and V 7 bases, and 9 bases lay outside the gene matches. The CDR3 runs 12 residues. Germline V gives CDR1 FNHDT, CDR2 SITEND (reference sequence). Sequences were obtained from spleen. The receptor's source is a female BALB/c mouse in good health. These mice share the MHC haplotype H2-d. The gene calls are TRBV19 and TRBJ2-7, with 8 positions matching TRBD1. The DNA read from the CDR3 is TGTGCCAGCCGACTCGGACAGGGCGGACAGTAC. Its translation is CASRLGQGGQY. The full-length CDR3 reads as CASRLGQGGQYF. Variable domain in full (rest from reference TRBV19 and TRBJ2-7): GGIITQTPKFLIGQEGQKLTLKCQQNFNHDTMYWYRQDSGKGLRLIYYSITENDLQKGDLSEGYDASREKKSSFSLTVTSAQKNEMAVFLCASRLGQGGQYFGPGTRLTVL.